This T cell receptor beta chain stems from a study of blood T cells in healthy people across ages. Each sample had at least 6 million PBMCs isolated. Germline V gene data show CDR1 as SGHRS and CDR2 as YFSETQ. The CDR3 runs 17 residues. V was cut by 4 bases and J by 6 bases, with 23 bases left in between. For the second PCR, which ran for about 6 to 11 cycles, a sample-barcoded 5' primer and a J-beta primer mix were used. Via MiXCR, TCRdb re-called the 5' RACE reads, giving one row per CDR3 protein. The table includes 600,000 or so distinct CDR3 sequences, approximately 30% detected once. The study's findings and limits: Possibly confounding the expanded clonotype changes was the fact that donor CMV status was unknown.

There are many counts of this clonotype. Its target is unknown. The chain carries TRBV5-1 and TRBJ2-1; D could derive from TRBD1 or TRBD2 (6 bases each). The receptor was derived from a woman older than 75 in good health. Input material: blood. In DNA, the CDR3 is TGCGCCAGCAGCCCGGTAGCGTCGGGGGCTCCAGGCAATGAGCAGTTCTTC. Its protein is CASSPVASGAPGNEQFF.